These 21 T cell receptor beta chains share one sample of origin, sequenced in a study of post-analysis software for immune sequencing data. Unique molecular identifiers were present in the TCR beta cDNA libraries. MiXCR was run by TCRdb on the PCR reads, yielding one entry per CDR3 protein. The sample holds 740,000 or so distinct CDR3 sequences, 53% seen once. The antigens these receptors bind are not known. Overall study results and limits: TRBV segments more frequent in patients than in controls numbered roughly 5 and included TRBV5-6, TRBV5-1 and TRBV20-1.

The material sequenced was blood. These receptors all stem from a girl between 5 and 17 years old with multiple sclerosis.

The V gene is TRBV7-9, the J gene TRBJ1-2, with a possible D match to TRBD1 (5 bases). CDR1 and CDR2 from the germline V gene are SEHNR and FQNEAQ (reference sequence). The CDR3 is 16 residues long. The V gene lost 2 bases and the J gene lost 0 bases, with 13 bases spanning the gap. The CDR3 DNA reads TGTGCCAGCAGCTTACAAGCACAGGTTACTAACTATGGCTACACCTTC. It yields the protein CASSLQAQVTNYGYTF.

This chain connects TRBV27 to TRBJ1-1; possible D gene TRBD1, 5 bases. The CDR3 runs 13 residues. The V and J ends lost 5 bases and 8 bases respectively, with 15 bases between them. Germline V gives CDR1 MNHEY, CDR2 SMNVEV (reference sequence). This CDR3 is CASSRASGLEAFF. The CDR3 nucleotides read TGTGCCAGCAGTCGCGCTTCAGGGTTAGAAGCTTTCTTT.

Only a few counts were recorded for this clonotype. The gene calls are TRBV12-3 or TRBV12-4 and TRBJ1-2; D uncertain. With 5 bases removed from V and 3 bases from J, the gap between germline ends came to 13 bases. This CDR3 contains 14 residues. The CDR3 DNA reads TGTGCCAGCAGTCCCCTCGGGAAAGACTATGGCTACACCTTC. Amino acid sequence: CASSPLGKDYGYTF.

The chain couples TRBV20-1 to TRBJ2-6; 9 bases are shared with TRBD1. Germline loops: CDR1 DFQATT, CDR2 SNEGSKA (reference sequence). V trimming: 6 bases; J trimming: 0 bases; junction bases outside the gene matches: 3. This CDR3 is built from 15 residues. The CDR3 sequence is CSARTGDSGANVLTF. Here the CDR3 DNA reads TGCAGTGCACGGACAGGGGACTCTGGGGCCAACGTCCTGACTTTC.

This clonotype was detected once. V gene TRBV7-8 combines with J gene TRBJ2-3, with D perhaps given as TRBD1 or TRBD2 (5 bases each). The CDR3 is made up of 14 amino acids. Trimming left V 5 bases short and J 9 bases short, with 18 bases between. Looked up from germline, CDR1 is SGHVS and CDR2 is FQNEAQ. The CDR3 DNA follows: TGTGCCAGCAGCGCCCTCTCCGGGGCTGGGACGCAGTATTTT. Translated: CASSALSGAGTQYF.

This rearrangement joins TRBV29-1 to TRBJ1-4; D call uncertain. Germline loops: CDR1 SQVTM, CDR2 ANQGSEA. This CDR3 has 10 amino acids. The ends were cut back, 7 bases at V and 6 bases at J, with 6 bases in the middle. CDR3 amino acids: CSALHEKLFF. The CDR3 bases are TGCAGCGCCCTACATGAAAAACTGTTTTTT.

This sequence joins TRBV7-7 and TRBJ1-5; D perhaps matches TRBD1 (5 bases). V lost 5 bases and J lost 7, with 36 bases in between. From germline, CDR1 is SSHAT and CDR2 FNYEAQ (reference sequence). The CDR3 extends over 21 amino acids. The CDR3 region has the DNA TGTGCCAGCAGCCATCCTAGGGGCAGTCAGGGTGGGGATCTTCGCGTACAGCCCCAGCATTTT. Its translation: CASSHPRGSQGGDLRVQPQHF.

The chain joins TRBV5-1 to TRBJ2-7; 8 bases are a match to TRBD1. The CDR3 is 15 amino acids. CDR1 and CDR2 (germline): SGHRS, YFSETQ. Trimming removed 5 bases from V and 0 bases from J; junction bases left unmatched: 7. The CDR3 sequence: CASRRGQGPSYEQYF. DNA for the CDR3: TGCGCCAGCAGACGCGGACAGGGACCCTCCTACGAGCAGTACTTC. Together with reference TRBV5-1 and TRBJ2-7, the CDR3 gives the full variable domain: KAGVTQTPRYLIKTRGQQVTLSCSPISGHRSVSWYQQTPGQGLQFLFEYFSETQRNKGNFPGRFSGRQFSNSRSEMNVSTLELGDSALYLCASRRGQGPSYEQYFGPGTRLTVT.

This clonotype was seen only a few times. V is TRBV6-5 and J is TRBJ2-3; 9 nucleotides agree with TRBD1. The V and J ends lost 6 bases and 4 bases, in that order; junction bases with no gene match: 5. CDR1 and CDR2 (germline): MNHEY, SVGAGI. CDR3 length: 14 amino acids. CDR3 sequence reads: CASRPTGGADTQYF. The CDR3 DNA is TGTGCCAGCAGACCCACAGGGGGCGCAGATACGCAGTATTTT.

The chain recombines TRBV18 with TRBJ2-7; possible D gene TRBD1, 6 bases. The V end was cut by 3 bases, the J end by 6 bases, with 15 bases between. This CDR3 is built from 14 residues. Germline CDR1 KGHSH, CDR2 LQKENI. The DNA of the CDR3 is TGTGCCAGCTCACCTGCAGGACAGTCGGTCGAGCAGTACTTC. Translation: CASSPAGQSVEQYF.

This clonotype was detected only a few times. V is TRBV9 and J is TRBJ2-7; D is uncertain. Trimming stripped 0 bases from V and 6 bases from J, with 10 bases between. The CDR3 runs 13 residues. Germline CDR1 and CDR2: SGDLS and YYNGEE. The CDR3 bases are TGTGCCAGCAGCGTAGACGTAGCCGCCGAGCAGTACTTC. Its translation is CASSVDVAAEQYF.

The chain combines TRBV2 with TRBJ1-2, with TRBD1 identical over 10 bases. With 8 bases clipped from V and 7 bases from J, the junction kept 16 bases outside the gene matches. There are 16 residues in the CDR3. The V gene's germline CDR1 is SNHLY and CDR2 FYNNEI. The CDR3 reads CASQFTNRDRGVGYTF. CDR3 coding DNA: TGTGCCAGCCAATTTACGAACCGGGACAGGGGTGTTGGCTACACCTTC.

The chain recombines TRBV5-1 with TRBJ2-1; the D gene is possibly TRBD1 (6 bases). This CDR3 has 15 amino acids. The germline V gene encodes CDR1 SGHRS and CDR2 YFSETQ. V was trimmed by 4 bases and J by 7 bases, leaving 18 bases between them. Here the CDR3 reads CASSRSGVRGNEQFF. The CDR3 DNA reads TGCGCCAGCAGCCGTAGTGGCGTAAGGGGGAATGAGCAGTTCTTC.

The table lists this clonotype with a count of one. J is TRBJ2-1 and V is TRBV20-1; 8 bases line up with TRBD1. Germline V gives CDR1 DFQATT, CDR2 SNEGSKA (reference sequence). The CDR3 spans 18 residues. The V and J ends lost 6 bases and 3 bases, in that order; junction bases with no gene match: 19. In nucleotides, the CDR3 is TGCAGTGCCTTGACCGGGACAGGCTCCTATTACAGCTACAATGAGCAGTTCTTC. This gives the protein CSALTGTGSYYSYNEQFF.

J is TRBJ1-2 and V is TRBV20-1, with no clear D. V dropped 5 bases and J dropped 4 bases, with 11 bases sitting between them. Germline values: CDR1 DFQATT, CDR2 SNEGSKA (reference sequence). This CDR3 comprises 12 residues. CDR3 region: CSALGLRYGYTF. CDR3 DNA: TGCAGTGCTCTCGGGTTACGCTATGGCTACACCTTC.

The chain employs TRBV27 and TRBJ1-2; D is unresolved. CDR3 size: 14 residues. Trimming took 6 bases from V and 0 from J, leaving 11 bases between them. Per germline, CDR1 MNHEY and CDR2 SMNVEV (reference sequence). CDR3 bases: TGTGCCAGCAGCCGAACACCCGCTAACTATGGCTACACCTTC. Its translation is CASSRTPANYGYTF.

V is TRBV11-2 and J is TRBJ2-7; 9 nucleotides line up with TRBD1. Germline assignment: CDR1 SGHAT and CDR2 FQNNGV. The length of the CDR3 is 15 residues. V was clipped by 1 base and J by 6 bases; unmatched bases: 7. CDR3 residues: CASSLGATGGGEQYF. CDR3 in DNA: TGTGCCAGCAGCTTAGGAGCGACAGGGGGAGGCGAGCAGTACTTC.

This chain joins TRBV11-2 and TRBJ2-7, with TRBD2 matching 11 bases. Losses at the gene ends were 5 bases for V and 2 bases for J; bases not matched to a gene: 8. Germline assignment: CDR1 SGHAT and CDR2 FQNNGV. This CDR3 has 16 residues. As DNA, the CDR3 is TGTGCCAGCAGCCTACAACTAGCGGGAGAAGCCTACGAGCAGTACTTC. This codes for CASSLQLAGEAYEQYF. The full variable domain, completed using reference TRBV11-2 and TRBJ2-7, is EAGVAQSPRYKIIEKRQSVAFWCNPISGHATLYWYQQILGQGPKLLIQFQNNGVVDDSQLPKDRFSAERLKGVDSTLKIQPAKLEDSAVYLCASSLQLAGEAYEQYFGPGTRLTVT.

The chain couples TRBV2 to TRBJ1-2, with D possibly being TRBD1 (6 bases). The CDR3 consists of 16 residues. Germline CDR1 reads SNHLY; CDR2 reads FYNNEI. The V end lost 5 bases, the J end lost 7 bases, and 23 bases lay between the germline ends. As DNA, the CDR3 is TGTGCCAGCAGTAAAGAGATACTGACAGGCCAGGCTGGCTACACCTTC. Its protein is CASSKEILTGQAGYTF.

The CDR3, as DNA: TGCAGTGCTAGGAACACTTTGGGGGAAAAACTGTTTTTT. Translation: CSARNTLGEKLFF. The J gene is TRBJ1-4, the V gene TRBV20-1; D remains ambiguous. There are 13 residues in the CDR3. V was cut by 3 bases and J by 8 bases, with 13 bases left in between. Germline values: CDR1 DFQATT, CDR2 SNEGSKA (reference sequence).

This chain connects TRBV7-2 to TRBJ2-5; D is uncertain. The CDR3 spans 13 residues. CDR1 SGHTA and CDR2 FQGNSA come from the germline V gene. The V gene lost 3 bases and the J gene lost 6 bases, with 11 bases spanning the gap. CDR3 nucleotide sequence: TGTGCCAGCAGCTTTGCCCTCCGGAAGACCCAGTACTTC. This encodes CASSFALRKTQYF.